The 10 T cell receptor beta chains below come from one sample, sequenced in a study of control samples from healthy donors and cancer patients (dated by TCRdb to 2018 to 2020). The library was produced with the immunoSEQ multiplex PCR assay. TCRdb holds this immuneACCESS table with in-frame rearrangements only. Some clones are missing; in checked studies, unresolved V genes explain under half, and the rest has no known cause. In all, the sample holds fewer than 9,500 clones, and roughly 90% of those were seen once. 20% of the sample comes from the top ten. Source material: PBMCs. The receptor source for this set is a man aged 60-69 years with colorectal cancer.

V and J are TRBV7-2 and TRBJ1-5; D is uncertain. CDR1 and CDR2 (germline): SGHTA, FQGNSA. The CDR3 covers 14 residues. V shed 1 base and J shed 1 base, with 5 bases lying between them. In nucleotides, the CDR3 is TGTGCCAGCAGCTTAGGGCTAAGCAATCAGCCCCAGCATTTT. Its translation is CASSLGLSNQPQHF.

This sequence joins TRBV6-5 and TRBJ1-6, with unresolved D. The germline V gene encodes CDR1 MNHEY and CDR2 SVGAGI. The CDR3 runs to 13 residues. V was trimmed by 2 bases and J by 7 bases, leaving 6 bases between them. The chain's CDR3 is CASSYRENSPLHF. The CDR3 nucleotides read TGTGCCAGCAGTTACCGCGAAAATTCACCCCTCCACTTT.

CDR3 in amino acids: CASSLGLAGGTQYF. CDR3 bases: TGCGCCAGCAGCCTTGGACTAGCGGGCGGTACGCAGTATTTT. The V gene is TRBV4-3, the J gene TRBJ2-3; TRBD2 matches 11 bases. Trimming removed 4 bases from V and 8 bases from J; junction bases left unmatched: 5. Looked up from germline, CDR1 is LGHNA and CDR2 is YSLEER. This CDR3 contains 14 residues.

CDR3 sequence (DNA): TGTGCCAGCAGTTTAATTAAACGAATCCACCAGGGAACTCGAAGAGCTATTAGGTCACCCCTCCACTTT. This translates into CASSLIKRIHQGTRRAIRSPLHF. The chain couples TRBV28 to TRBJ1-6, with a tentative D call TRBD1 (5 bases). In germline, CDR1 is MDHEN, CDR2 SYDVKM. Deletions cut 2 bases from V and 10 bases from J, with 39 bases between. The CDR3 has 23 amino acids. The variable domain in full, with the rest retrieved from reference TRBV28 and TRBJ1-6, is DVKVTQSSRYLVKRTGEKVFLECVQDMDHENMFWYRQDPGLGLRLIYFSYDVKMKEKGDIPEGYSVSREKKERFSLILESASTNQTSMYLCASSLIKRIHQGTRRAIRSPLHFGNGTRLTVT.

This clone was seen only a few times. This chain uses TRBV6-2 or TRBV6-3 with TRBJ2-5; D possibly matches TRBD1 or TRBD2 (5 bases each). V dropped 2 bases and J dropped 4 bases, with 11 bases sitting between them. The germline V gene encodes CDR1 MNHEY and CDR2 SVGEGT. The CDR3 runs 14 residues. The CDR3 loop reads CASSYMGRLETQYF. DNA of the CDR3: TGTGCCAGCAGTTACATGGGACGCTTAGAGACCCAGTACTTC.

The CDR3 DNA reads as TGTGCCAGCAGCGTAATGCTAGCGGGCACAGATACGCAGTATTTT. It is translated as CASSVMLAGTDTQYF. This sequence joins TRBV9 and TRBJ2-3, with 7 bases fitting TRBD2. Losses at the gene ends were 1 base for V and 1 base for J; bases not matched to a gene: 3. The CDR3 covers 15 residues. Germline loops: CDR1 SGDLS, CDR2 YYNGEE.

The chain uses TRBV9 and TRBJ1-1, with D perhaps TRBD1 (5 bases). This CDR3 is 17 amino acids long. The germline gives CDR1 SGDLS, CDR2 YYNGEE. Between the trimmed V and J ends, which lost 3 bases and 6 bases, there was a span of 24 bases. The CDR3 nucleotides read TGTGCCAGCAGCGCGAGAGGGGAGATGACCCGGATACCTGAAGCTTTCTTT. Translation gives CASSARGEMTRIPEAFF.

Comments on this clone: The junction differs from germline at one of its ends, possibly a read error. Here the CDR3 reads CTSSLWTRSTEAFF. The CDR3, as DNA: TGCACCAGCAGCCTATGGACCAGGTCCACTGAAGCTTTCTTT. The chain uses TRBV5-1 and TRBJ1-1; D call uncertain. This CDR3 has 14 residues. Germline CDR1 SGHRS, CDR2 YFSETQ.

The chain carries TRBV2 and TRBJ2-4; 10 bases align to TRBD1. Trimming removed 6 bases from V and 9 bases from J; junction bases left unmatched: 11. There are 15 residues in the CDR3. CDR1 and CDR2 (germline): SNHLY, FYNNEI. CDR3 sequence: CASRRLRDRGGIQYF. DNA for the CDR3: TGTGCCAGCAGGCGTCTCCGGGACAGGGGAGGCATTCAGTACTTC.

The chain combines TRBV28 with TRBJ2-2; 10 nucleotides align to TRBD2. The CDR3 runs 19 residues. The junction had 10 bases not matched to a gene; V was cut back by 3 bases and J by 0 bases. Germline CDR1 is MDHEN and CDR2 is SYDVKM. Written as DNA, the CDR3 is TGTGCCAGCAGTTTCGAGCTAGCGGGGGACCTCCCGAACACCGGGGAGCTGTTTTTT. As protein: CASSFELAGDLPNTGELFF. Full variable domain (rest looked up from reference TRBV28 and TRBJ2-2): DVKVTQSSRYLVKRTGEKVFLECVQDMDHENMFWYRQDPGLGLRLIYFSYDVKMKEKGDIPEGYSVSREKKERFSLILESASTNQTSMYLCASSFELAGDLPNTGELFFGEGSRLTVL.